This TCR beta chain was profiled in a study of cytomegalovirus exposure and HLA in healthy donors. Only a few counts were recorded for this clone. Amplification used 60 Vbeta primers and 13 Jbeta primers. The table came from immunoSEQ multiplex PCR; TCRdb's copy has only in-frame clones and leaves some out. The table lists under 150,000 clones, 70% to 85% of them singletons. The length of the CDR3 is 14 residues. Germline CDR1 is SGHRS and CDR2 is YFSETQ. V shed 1 base, J shed 4 bases, and the junction held 1 base outside the gene matches. The chain links TRBV5-1 to TRBJ2-1, with TRBD2 identical over 8 bases. The sample was PBMCs. This receptor was obtained from a man between 40 and 49 years old in good health and CMV-seropositive. The CDR3 nucleotides are TGCGCCAGCAGCTTGACTAGCGGATACAATGAGCAGTTCTTC. It translates to CASSLTSGYNEQFF.